Sequencing of this T cell receptor beta chain was carried out in a study of PD-1 blockade in classical Hodgkin lymphoma. The CDR3 has 15 residues. V lost 0 bases and J 4 bases, leaving 9 bases between the germline ends. Germline loops: CDR1 MNHEY, CDR2 SMNVEV (reference sequence). With no exception, relapse followed autologous stem cell transplantation in all patients, and brentuximab vedotin exposure varied. The protocol was immunoSEQ multiplex PCR, while the TCRdb copy is restricted to in-frame clones and leaves out a portion. The table records approximately 100,000 clones, 92% of them present only once.

The sequence was obtained from a human donor with classical Hodgkin lymphoma. The chain recombines TRBV27 with TRBJ1-4; D not resolved. Material: peripheral blood mononuclear cells (PBMCs), obtained at baseline. The CDR3 reads CASSLSARLNEKLFF. The CDR3 DNA follows: TGTGCCAGCAGTTTATCGGCACGGCTTAATGAAAAACTGTTTTTT. The whole variable domain, filled in from reference TRBV27 and TRBJ1-4, reads EAQVTQNPRYLITVTGKKLTVTCSQNMNHEYMSWYRQDPGLGLRQIYYSMNVEVTDKGDVPEGYKVSRKEKRNFPLILESPSPNQTSLYFCASSLSARLNEKLFFGSGTQLSVL.